These 8 T cell receptor beta chains came from one sample sequenced in a study of control samples from healthy donors and cancer patients (TCRdb year 2020). The library came from the immunoSEQ multiplex PCR assay. TCRdb retrieved this table from immuneACCESS and kept in-frame rearrangements only. Not all clones are present; in checked studies, unresolved V genes account for under half, and no reason is known for the remainder. The sample table lists 35,000 to 55,000 clones, about 75% of them with a count of one. The ten top clones hold over 15% of the sample. Sequencing used formalin-fixed, paraffin-embedded tissue. These receptor sequences come from a male donor with melanoma.

This clone was seen a handful of times. The V and J genes are TRBV6-5 and TRBJ1-1; tentatively, D is TRBD1 (6 bases). The CDR3 has 13 amino acids. V was pared by 4 bases and J by 1 base, with 7 bases between. Germline lookup yields CDR1 MNHEY and CDR2 SVGAGI. For the CDR3, the DNA is TGTGCCAGCAGTTGGGGACAGAACACTGAAGCTTTCTTT. This codes for CASSWGQNTEAFF.

The V call is TRBV18, the J call TRBJ2-7; TRBD2 aligns across 8 bases. There are 14 residues in the CDR3. The trim removed 2 bases at V and 6 bases at J, leaving 6 bases unmatched. In germline, CDR1 is KGHSH, CDR2 LQKENI. The CDR3 region is CASSPSGGAGEQYF. As DNA, the CDR3 is TGTGCCAGCTCACCATCCGGGGGGGCGGGCGAGCAGTACTTC.

J is TRBJ2-6 and V is TRBV7-9, with D perhaps assigned TRBD1 or TRBD2 (6 bases each). Deletions cut 1 base from V and 4 bases from J, with 8 bases between. This CDR3 has 15 amino acids. Per germline, CDR1 SEHNR and CDR2 FQNEAQ (reference sequence). The CDR3 nucleotides read TGTGCCAGCAGCTTAGTGGGGGGCGGGGCCAACGTCCTGACTTTC. Its protein is CASSLVGGGANVLTF.

This clone rates as medium-sized. This chain links TRBV7-3 with TRBJ2-1; D is uncertain. V shed 2 bases and J shed 10 bases, with 12 bases lying between them. Per germline, CDR1 SGHTA and CDR2 FQGTGA. The CDR3 extends over 13 amino acids. The DNA for the CDR3 is TGTGCCAGCAGCTTAGACCCAAGTAGAGAGCAGTTCTTC. Its translation: CASSLDPSREQFF.

CDR3 in DNA: TGTGCCAGCAGTACTTGGGGGAGTTGGAACACCGGGGAGCTGTTTTTT. Its protein product is CASSTWGSWNTGELFF. The chain employs TRBV28 and TRBJ2-2; D is perhaps TRBD1 or TRBD2 (5 bases each). CDR1 and CDR2 from the germline V gene are MDHEN and SYDVKM. The CDR3 length is 16 residues. V was shortened by 5 bases and J by 1 base, with 14 bases between the two germline ends. Drawing the rest from reference TRBV28 and TRBJ2-2, the complete variable domain is DVKVTQSSRYLVKRTGEKVFLECVQDMDHENMFWYRQDPGLGLRLIYFSYDVKMKEKGDIPEGYSVSREKKERFSLILESASTNQTSMYLCASSTWGSWNTGELFFGEGSRLTVL.

The V and J genes are TRBV27 and TRBJ1-1; 8 bases map to TRBD1. Germline V gene data show CDR1 as MNHEY and CDR2 as SMNVEV (reference sequence). V trimming: 5 bases; J trimming: 0 bases; junction bases outside the gene matches: 2. The CDR3 consists of 14 residues. CDR3 region: CASSPDRVNTEAFF. In DNA, the CDR3 is TGTGCCAGCAGTCCGGACAGGGTGAACACTGAAGCTTTCTTT.

The J gene is TRBJ1-5, the V gene TRBV15; D ambiguous. This CDR3 has 14 amino acids. CDR1 and CDR2 (germline): LNHNV, YYDKDF (reference sequence). V was clipped by 0 bases and J by 6 bases, with 9 bases between them. The CDR3 nucleotides read TGTGCCACCAGCAGAGATCGTGGAGTTCAGCCCCAGCATTTT. Protein sequence: CATSRDRGVQPQHF.

The genes are TRBV28 and TRBJ2-1; D tentatively fits TRBD1 or TRBD2 (7 bases each). There are 14 residues in the CDR3. V was pared by 7 bases and J by 7 bases, with 17 bases between. The germline gives CDR1 MDHEN, CDR2 SYDVKM. The CDR3 DNA is TGTGCCAGCACCGTGTTCAGGGGGGGGAATGAGCAGTTCTTC. Translation: CASTVFRGGNEQFF.